The 7 T cell receptor beta chains below come from one sample, sequenced in a study. TCRdb re-called the 5' RACE reads with MiXCR, one entry per CDR3 protein. This repertoire shows around 21,000 distinct CDR3 sequences, under 40% found once; its top ten account for 2.2%. Sequenced input: tumor-infiltrating naive CD4+ T cells sorted from the breast tumor. Noted subset: naive CD4+ T cells, CD4+CD45RA+CD25-. These receptor sequences come from a female donor with breast cancer.

The V and J genes are TRBV7-9 and TRBJ2-3; D call uncertain. CDR1 and CDR2 (germline): SEHNR, FQNEAQ (reference sequence). The CDR3 sequence is 12 residues long. The V end was cut by 6 bases, the J end by 7 bases, with 11 bases between. CDR3 DNA: TGTGCCAGCAGTCGGGCGGTAAATACGCAGTATTTT. Translated, it gives CASSRAVNTQYF.

This clonotype was seen more than once but under ten times. The chain recombines TRBV5-1 with TRBJ2-5; D is ambiguous. The CDR3 spans 13 residues. The germline V gene encodes CDR1 SGHRS and CDR2 YFSETQ. V was clipped by 0 bases and J by 2 bases, with 5 bases between them. The CDR3 DNA follows: TGCGCCAGCAGCTTGGGGTATCAAGAGACCCAGTACTTC. This translates into CASSLGYQETQYF.

The V call is TRBV19, the J call TRBJ2-1; TRBD2 matches at 12 bases. V lost 6 bases, J lost 10 bases, and 10 bases stayed unmatched. There are 15 residues in the CDR3. Germline CDR1 is LNHDA and CDR2 is SQIVND (reference sequence). The CDR3 protein is CASSRLAGVPYEQFF. The CDR3 DNA reads as TGTGCCAGTAGCCGACTAGCGGGAGTCCCCTACGAGCAGTTCTTC. Supplemented by reference TRBV19 and TRBJ2-1, the full variable domain reads DGGITQSPKYLFRKEGQNVTLSCEQNLNHDAMYWYRQDPGQGLRLIYYSQIVNDFQKGDIAEGYSVSREKKESFPLTVTSAQKNPTAFYLCASSRLAGVPYEQFFGPGTRLTVL.

Turning to this clonotype: One base away lies a much larger clone, so this may be a sequencing read error. The V and J genes are TRBV15 and TRBJ2-1; no clear D. V was cut by 8 bases and J by 0 bases, with 11 bases left in between. The CDR3 is 14 amino acids. Germline CDR1 LNHNV, CDR2 YYDKDF (reference sequence). This chain's CDR3 is CATCDEYSYNEQFF. The CDR3 region has the DNA TGTGCCACCTGTGACGAATACTCCTACAATGAGCAGTTCTTC.

This clonotype was detected ten times or more. The chain has TRBV20-1 and TRBJ2-7, with TRBD2 identical over 7 bases. Germline-derived CDR1 and CDR2 are DFQATT and SNEGSKA (reference sequence). With V trimmed by 5 bases and J by 9 bases, 13 bases remained unmatched. This CDR3 is built from 13 residues. CDR3 amino acids: CSAEHSGTGGQYF. DNA of the CDR3: TGCAGTGCTGAGCACAGCGGGACCGGTGGGCAGTACTTC.

The chain couples TRBV4-1 to TRBJ2-3, with TRBD1 matching over 10 bases. Losses at the gene ends were 2 bases for V and 7 bases for J; bases not matched to a gene: 6. CDR3 length: 15 residues. The germline V gene has CDR1 MGHRA and CDR2 YSYEKL. CDR3 DNA sequence: TGCGCCAGCAGCCAACCTAGACAGGGGGCATATACGCAGTATTTT. Its translation: CASSQPRQGAYTQYF.

This clonotype was counted at least ten times. The CDR3 reads CASSTIHRGNTEAFF. Written as DNA, the CDR3 is TGTGCCAGCAGCACTATCCACAGGGGGAACACTGAAGCTTTCTTT. J is TRBJ1-1 and V is TRBV7-2, with 7 nucleotides matching TRBD1. Trimming cost V 5 bases and J 1 base; bases outside gene matches: 7. Germline loops: CDR1 SGHTA, CDR2 FQGNSA. The CDR3 length is 15 residues.